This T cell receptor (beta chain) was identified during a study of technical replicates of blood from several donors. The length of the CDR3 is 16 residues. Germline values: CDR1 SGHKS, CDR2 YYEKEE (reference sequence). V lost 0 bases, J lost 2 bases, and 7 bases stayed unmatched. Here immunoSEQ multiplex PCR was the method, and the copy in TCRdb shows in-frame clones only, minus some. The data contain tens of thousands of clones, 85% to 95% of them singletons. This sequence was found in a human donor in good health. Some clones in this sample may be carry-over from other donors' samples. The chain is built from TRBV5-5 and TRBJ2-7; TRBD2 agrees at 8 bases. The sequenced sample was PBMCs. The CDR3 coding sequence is TGTGCCAGCAGCTTGGAACAGCCGGGACTAGCCTACGAGCAGTACTTC. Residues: CASSLEQPGLAYEQYF.